This T cell receptor (beta chain) was captured by sequencing in a study of cytomegalovirus exposure and HLA in healthy donors. Findings of the study overall: Many donors carried some public TCRs, although rarity characterized most TCR sequences.

Details on this clone: Its antigen remains unidentified.

In the PCR, 60 Vbeta and 13 Jbeta primers were used. Generated by immunoSEQ multiplex PCR, the TCRdb table keeps only in-frame clones and is missing some. The table lists about 150,000 clones, less than 90% of them singletons, with 0.38% in the top ten. Sequencing was done on a sample of PBMCs. The sequence was obtained from a boy aged 2 to 10 in good health and CMV-seronegative.

The CDR3 region has the DNA TGTGCCAGTAGTATGTCCCTGACGACAGCTGAAGCTTTCTTT. This gives the protein CASSMSLTTAEAFF. V gene TRBV19 combines with J gene TRBJ1-1, with a possible D match to TRBD1 (5 bases). The V gene lost 3 bases and the J gene lost 6 bases, with 14 bases spanning the gap. The length of the CDR3 is 14 residues. In germline, CDR1 is LNHDA, CDR2 SQIVND (reference sequence).